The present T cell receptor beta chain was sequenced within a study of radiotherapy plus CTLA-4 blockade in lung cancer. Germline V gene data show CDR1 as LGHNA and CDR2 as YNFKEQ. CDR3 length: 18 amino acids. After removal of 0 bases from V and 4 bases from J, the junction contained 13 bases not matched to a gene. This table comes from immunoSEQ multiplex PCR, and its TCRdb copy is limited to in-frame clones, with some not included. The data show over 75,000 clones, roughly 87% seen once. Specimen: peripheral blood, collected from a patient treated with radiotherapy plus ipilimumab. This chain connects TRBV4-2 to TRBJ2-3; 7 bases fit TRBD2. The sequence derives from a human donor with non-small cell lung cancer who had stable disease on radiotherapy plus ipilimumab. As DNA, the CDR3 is TGTGCCAGCAGCCAAGATAGTGTTGCGGGAGTTATCTCAGATACGCAGTATTTT. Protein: CASSQDSVAGVISDTQYF.